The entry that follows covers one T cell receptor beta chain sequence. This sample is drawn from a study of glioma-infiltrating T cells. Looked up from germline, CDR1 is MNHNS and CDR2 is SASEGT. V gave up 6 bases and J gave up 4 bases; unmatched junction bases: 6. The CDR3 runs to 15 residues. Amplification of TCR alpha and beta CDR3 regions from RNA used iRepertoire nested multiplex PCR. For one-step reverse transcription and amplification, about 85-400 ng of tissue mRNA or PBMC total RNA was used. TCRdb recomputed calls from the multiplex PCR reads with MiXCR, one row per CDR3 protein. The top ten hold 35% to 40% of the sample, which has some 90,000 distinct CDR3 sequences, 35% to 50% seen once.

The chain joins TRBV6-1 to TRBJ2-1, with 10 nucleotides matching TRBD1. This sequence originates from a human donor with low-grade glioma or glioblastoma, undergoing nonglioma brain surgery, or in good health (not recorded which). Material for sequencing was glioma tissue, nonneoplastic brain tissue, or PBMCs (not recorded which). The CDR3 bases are TGTGCCAGCAGGTCACCGGGACAGGGGTACAATGAGCAGTTCTTC. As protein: CASRSPGQGYNEQFF.